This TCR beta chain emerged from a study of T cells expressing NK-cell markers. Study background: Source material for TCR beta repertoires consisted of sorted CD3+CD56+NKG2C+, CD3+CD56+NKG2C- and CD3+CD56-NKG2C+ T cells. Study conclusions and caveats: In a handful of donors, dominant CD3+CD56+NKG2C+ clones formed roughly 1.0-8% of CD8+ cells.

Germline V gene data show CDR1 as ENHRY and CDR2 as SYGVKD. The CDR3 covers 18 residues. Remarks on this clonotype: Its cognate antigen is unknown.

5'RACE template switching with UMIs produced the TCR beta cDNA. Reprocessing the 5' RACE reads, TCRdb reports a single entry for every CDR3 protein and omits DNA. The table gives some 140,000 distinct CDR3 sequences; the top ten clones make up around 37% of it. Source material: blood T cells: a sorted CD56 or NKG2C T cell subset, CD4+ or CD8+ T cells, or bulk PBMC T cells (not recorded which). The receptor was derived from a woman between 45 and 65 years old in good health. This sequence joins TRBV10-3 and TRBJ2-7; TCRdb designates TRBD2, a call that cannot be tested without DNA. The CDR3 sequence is CAIKEGSASGSLYYEQYF.